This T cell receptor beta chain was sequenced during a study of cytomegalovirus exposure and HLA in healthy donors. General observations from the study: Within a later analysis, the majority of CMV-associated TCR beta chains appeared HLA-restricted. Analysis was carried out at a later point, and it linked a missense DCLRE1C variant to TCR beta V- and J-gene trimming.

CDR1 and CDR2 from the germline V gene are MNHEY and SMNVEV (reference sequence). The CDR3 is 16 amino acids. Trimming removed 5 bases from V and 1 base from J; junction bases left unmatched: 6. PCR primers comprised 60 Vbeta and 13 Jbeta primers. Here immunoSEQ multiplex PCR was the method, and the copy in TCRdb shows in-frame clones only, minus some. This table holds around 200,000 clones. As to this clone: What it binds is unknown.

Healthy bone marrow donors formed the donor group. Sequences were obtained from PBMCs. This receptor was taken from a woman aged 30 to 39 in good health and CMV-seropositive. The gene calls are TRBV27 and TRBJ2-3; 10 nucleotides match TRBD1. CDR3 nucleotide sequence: TGTGCCAGCAGTCTCCGGGACAGGGGCGGCACAGATACGCAGTATTTT. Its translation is CASSLRDRGGTDTQYF.